This TCR beta chain was obtained from a study of T cells in Graves' hyperthyroidism and ophthalmopathy. As for the study in general: Specimen type is peripheral blood, collected at initial diagnosis prior to any treatment. General study results and limits: Blood also contained most expanded thyroid clonotypes above 0.001.

The investigators amplified TCR beta CDR3 regions from RNA transcripts. The study used the HTBI primer set for a first-round RT-PCR of the TCR CDR3. TCRdb ran MiXCR on the multiplex PCR reads and lists one entry per CDR3 protein. The table records some 500,000 distinct CDR3 sequences, about 15% of them present only once. V gave up 5 bases and J gave up 2 bases; unmatched junction bases: 3. The CDR3 runs 13 residues. Germline lookup yields CDR1 PRHDT and CDR2 FYEKMQ (reference sequence). With respect to this clonotype: Its antigen is unknown.

Lactation, pregnancy, other autoimmune disease or uncontrolled infection excluded patients. Used for diagnoses were clinical symptoms, serum thyroxine and TRAb, thyroid ultrasound and orbital computed tomography. This chain joins TRBV13 and TRBJ2-7, with 7 nucleotides matching TRBD2. Material for sequencing was blood. The TCR comes from a woman younger than 30 with Graves' hyperthyroidism. CDR3 DNA sequence: TGTGCCAGCAGCAGAGGGACTACCTACGAGCAGTACGTC. Its protein is CASSRGTTYEQYV.